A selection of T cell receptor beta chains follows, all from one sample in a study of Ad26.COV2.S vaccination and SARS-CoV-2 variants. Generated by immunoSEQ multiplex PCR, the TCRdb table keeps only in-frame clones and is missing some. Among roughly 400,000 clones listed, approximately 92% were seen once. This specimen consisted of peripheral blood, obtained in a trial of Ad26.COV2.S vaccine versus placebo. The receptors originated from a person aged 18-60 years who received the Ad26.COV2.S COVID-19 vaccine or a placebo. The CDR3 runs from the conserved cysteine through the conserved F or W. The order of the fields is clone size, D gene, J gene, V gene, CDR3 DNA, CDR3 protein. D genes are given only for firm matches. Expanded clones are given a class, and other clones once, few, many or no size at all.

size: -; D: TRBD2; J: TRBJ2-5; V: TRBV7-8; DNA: TGTGCCAGCAGCTTAGTCCCAGGGACTACGCCGCTTCATCAGACCCAGTACTTC; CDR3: CASSLVPGTTPLHQTQYF
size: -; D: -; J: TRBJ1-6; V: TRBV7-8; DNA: TGTGCCAGCAGACGGGGGTCAGGGCGGTGGGATAATTCACCCCTCCACTTT; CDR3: CASRRGSGRWDNSPLHF
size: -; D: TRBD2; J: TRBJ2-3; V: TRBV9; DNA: TGTGCCAGCAGCCCCCTAGCGGGGGTAAGCACAGATACGCAGTATTTT; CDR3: CASSPLAGVSTDTQYF
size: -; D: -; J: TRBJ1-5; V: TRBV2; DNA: TGTGCCAGCGGGGAGAGGATGAGCAATCAGCCCCAGCATTTT; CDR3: CASGERMSNQPQHF
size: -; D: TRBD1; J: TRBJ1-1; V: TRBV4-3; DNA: TGCGCCAGCAGCCAGGGACAGGGGGGCACTGAAGCTTTCTTT; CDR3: CASSQGQGGTEAFF
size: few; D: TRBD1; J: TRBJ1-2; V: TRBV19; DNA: TGTGCCAGTAGTCAGGGGGCTGGTGGCTACACCTTC; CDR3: CASSQGAGGYTF
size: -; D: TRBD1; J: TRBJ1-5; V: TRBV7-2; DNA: TGTGCCAGCAGCTTAGGGGGACAGGGGAGGCAGCCCCAGCATTTT; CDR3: CASSLGGQGRQPQHF
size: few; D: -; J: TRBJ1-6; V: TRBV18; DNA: TGTGCCAGCTCAGCCCTCTCCGGGCTAGGTGATTCACCCCTCCACTTT; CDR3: CASSALSGLGDSPLHF
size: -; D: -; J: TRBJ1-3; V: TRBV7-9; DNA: TGTGCCAGCAGCCTCACTGGGATACAGGGAAACACCATATATTTT; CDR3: CASSLTGIQGNTIYF
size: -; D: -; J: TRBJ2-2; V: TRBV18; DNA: TGTGCCAGCGCCGATTCACTTCAGGGGCCCAACACCGGGGAGCTGTTTTTT; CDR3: CASADSLQGPNTGELFF
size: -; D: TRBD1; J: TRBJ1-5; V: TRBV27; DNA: TGTGCCAGCAGTTCTAGGACAGGGGGGCCTCCCCAGCATTTT; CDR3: CASSSRTGGPPQHF
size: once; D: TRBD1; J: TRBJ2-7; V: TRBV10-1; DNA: TGCGCCAGCAGTGAGATTCAGGGGGCTACCTACGAGCAGTACTTC; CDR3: CASSEIQGATYEQYF
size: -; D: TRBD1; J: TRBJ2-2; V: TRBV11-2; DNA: TGTGCCAGCAGCTTAGAGGGGACAGGGGGCGCGAACACCGGGGAGCTGTTTTTT; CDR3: CASSLEGTGGANTGELFF
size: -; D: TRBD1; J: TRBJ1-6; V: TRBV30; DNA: TGTGCCTTTACGACAGGGATGCTAAATTCACCCCTCCACTTT; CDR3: CAFTTGMLNSPLHF
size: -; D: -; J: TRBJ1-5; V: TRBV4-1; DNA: TGCGCCAGCAGCCAAGGGGGCCTGAGCAATCAGCCCCAGCATTTT; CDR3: CASSQGGLSNQPQHF
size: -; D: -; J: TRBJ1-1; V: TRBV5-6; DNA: TGTGCCAGCAGCCCACCGGGACGAGAGTTCAACACTGAAGCTTTCTTT; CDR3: CASSPPGREFNTEAFF
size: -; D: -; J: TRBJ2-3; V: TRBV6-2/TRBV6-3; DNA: TGTGCCAGCAGTTACTCGGTACAGGGGAGGTGGGGAGATATTTCAGATACGCAGTATTTT; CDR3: CASSYSVQGRWGDISDTQYF
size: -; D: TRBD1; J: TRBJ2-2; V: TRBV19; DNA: TGTGCCAGTAGTGTTTTGGCAGGGGGCAACACCGGGGAGCTGTTTTTT; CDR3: CASSVLAGGNTGELFF
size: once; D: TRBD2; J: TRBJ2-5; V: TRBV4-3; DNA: TGCGCCAGCAGCCACGCCTACAATAGCGGGGGGGCCGGAGGGCAAGAGACCCAGTACTTC; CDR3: CASSHAYNSGGAGGQETQYF
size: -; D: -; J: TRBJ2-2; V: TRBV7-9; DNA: TGTGCCAGCAGCTTAGGGTTAGATACCGGGGAGCTGTTTTTT; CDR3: CASSLGLDTGELFF
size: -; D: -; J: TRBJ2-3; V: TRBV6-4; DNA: TGTGCCAGCAGACCGGCCGGGAGTGGGGGCACAGATACGCAGTATTTT; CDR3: CASRPAGSGGTDTQYF
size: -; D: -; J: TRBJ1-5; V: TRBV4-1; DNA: TGCGCCAGCAGCCAAGATAGGACGCATCCGCCCCAGCATTTT; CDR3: CASSQDRTHPPQHF
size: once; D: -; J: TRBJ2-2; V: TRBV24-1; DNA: TGTGCCACCAGTGACCCCGGGTCTGACGGGGAGCTGTTTTTT; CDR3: CATSDPGSDGELFF
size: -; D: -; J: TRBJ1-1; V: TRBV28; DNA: TGTGCCAGCAGGTTAGACAGGGAAGCTTTCTTT; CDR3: CASRLDREAFF
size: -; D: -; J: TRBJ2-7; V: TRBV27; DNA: TGTGCCAGCAGTATGCTCGGGGTAGACTACGAGCAGTACTTC; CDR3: CASSMLGVDYEQYF
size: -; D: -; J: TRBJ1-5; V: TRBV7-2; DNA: TGTGCCCCCGAGAGACCCCAGCATTTT; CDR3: CAPERPQHF
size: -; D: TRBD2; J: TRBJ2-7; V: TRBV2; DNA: TGTGCCAGCAGCGTCCCGGGACTAGCGGGCGAGCAGTACTTC; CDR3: CASSVPGLAGEQYF
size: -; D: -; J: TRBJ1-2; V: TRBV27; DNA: TGTGCCAGCAGTTTCCGGGGGAACTATGGCTACACCTTC; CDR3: CASSFRGNYGYTF
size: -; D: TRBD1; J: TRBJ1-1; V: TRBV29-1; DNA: TGCAGCGTGGGACAGGGGGTCTCTGAAGCTTTCTTT; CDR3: CSVGQGVSEAFF
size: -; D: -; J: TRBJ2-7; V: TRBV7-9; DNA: TGTGCCAGCAGCTCGACAGGACTAACCTACGAGCAGTACTTC; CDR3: CASSSTGLTYEQYF
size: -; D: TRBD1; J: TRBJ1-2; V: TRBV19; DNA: TGTGCCAGTAGTAGGGGACAGGCCATTAACTATGGCTACACCTTC; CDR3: CASSRGQAINYGYTF
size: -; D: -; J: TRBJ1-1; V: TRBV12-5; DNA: TGTGCTAGTGGTTACAGGGAGAACACTGAAGCTTTCTTT; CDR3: CASGYRENTEAFF
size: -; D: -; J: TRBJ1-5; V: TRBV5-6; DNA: TGTGCCAGCAGCTATGGCGGGGACAATCAGCCCCAGCATTTT; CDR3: CASSYGGDNQPQHF
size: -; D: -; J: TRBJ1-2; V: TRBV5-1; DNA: TGCGCCAGCAGCTTGGAGCCTGGGGGCCTCTATGGCTACACCTTC; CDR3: CASSLEPGGLYGYTF
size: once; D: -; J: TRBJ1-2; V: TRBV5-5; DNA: TGTGCCAGCAGCTTGGCGGGCGGGGGGCGGAGGTCGTTAAACTATGGCTACACCTTC; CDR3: CASSLAGGGRRSLNYGYTF
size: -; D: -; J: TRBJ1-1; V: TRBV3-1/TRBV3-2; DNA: TGTGCCAGCAGCCAGGAGAACACTGAAGCTTTCTTT; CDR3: CASSQENTEAFF
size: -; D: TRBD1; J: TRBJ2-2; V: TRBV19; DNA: TGTGCCAGTACCTTAGGGGGACAGGGGTCCACCGGGGAGCTGTTTTTT; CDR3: CASTLGGQGSTGELFF
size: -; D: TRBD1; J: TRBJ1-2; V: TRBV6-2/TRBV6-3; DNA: TGTGCCAGCAGTACTGTCCAGGGGGGACGGTATGGCTACACCTTC; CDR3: CASSTVQGGRYGYTF
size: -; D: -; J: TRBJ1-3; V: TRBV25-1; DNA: TGTGCCAGCAGTCGGGACTACTCTGGAAACACCATATATTTT; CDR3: CASSRDYSGNTIYF
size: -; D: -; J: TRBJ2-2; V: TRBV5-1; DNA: TGCGCCAGCAGCTTGAGGTCCTACTCCGGGGAGCTGTTTTTT; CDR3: CASSLRSYSGELFF
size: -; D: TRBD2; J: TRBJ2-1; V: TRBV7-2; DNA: TGTGCCAGCAGCCCCCAGCGGGCGGGGGGCTTCTCCTACAATGAGCAGTTCTTC; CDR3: CASSPQRAGGFSYNEQFF
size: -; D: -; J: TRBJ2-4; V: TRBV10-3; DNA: TGTGCCATCTCGGTTCCCGGCAGAGACAACATTCAGTACTTC; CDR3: CAISVPGRDNIQYF
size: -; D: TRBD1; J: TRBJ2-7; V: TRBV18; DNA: TGTGCCAGCTCAGGGACAGGGAGTTACGAGCAGTACTTC; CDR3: CASSGTGSYEQYF
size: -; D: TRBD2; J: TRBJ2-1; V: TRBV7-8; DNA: TGTGCCAGCAGAAGGACTAGCGGGGGGGCTTTGGATGAGCAGTTCTTC; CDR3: CASRRTSGGALDEQFF
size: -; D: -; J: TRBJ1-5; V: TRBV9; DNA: TGTGCCAGCAGCGTTGGTTCGTATGGGAATCAGCCCCAGCATTTT; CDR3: CASSVGSYGNQPQHF
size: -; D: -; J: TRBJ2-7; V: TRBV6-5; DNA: TGTGCCAGCAACCCCCGACAGTCTAGTTTCGAGCAGTACTTC; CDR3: CASNPRQSSFEQYF
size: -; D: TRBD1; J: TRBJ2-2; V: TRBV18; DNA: TGTGCCAGCCGGACAGGGTTGAACACCGGGGAGCTGTTTTTT; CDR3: CASRTGLNTGELFF
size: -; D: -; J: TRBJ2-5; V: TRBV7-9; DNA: TGTGCCAGCAGCTTCCAGAAACAAGAGACCCAGTACTTC; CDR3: CASSFQKQETQYF
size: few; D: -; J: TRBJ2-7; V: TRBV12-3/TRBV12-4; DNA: TGTGCCAGCAGGGACACTCTCTCCTACGAGCAGTACTTC; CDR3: CASRDTLSYEQYF
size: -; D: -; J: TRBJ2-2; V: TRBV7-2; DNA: TGTGCCAGCAGCTTAGCGCAGGAGCGGGCAGGCGGGGAGCTGTTTTTT; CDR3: CASSLAQERAGGELFF
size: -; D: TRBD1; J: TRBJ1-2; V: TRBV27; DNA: TGTGCCAGCAGCGTACAGGGGGGCTCCAGCTATGGCTACACCTTC; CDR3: CASSVQGGSSYGYTF